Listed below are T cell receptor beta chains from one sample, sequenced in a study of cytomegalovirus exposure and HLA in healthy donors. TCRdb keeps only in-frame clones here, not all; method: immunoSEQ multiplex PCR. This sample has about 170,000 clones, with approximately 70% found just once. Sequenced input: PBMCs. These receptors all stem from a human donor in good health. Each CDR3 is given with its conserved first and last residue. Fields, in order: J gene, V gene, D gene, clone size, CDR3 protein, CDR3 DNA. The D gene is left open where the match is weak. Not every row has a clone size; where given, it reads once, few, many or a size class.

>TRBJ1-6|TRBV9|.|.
CASSVVGSLGSPLHF
TGTGCCAGCAGCGTGGTAGGGAGTTTGGGATCACCCCTCCACTTT
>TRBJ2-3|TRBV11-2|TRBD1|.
CASSLGWAGGDRDTQYF
TGTGCCAGCAGCTTAGGGTGGGCAGGGGGTGATCGGGATACGCAGTATTTT
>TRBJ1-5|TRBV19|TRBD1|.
CASTPHGEGASKPQHF
TGTGCCAGTACCCCCCATGGTGAGGGGGCTAGTAAGCCCCAGCATTTT
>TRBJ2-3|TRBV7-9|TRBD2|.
CASSPGTSGVKDTQYF
TGTGCCAGCAGCCCCGGGACTAGCGGGGTGAAAGATACGCAGTATTTT
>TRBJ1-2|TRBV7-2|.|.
CASSVPGQLYNYGYTF
TGTGCCAGCAGCGTACCGGGACAACTTTATAACTATGGCTACACCTTC
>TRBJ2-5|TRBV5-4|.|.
CASSLEDRPRETQYF
TGTGCCAGCAGCTTGGAGGACAGACCGAGAGAGACCCAGTACTTC
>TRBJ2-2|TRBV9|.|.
CASSPEAANTGELFF
TGTGCCAGCAGCCCCGAAGCCGCTAACACCGGGGAGCTGTTTTTT
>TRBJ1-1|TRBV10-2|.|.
CASSRITGRPEAFF
TGCGCCAGCAGTAGGATCACAGGGCGACCTGAAGCTTTCTTT
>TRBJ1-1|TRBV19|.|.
CASSGAMNTEAFF
TGTGCCAGTAGTGGGGCGATGAACACTGAAGCTTTCTTT
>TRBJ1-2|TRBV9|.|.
CASSVGQGNYGYTF
TGTGCCAGCAGCGTAGGGCAGGGAAACTATGGCTACACCTTC
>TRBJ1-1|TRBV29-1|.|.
CSVVGGLRTEAFF
TGCAGCGTTGTTGGGGGCCTGAGGACTGAAGCTTTCTTT
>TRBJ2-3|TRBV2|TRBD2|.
CASILSGGFTDTQYF
TGTGCCAGCATCTTAAGCGGGGGCTTTACAGATACGCAGTATTTT
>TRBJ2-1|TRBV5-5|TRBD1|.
CASSSKTGGPYNEQFF
TGTGCCAGCAGCTCGAAGACAGGGGGCCCCTACAATGAGCAGTTCTTC
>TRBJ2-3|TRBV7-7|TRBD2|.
CASSPGLASDTQYF
TGTGCTAGCAGCCCGGGACTAGCATCCGATACGCAGTATTTT
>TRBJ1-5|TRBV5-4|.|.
CASSLGPGGWDQPQHF
TGTGCCAGCAGCTTGGGACCGGGGGGCTGGGATCAGCCCCAGCATTTT
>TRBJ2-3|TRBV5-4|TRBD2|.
CASSLVPSGGSVDTQYF
TGTGCCAGCAGCTTGGTGCCTAGCGGGGGGAGCGTAGATACGCAGTATTTT
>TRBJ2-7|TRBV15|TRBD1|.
CATSRLGTGNYEQYF
TGTGCCACCAGCAGACTCGGGACAGGAAATTACGAGCAGTACTTC
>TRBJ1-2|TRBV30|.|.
CAWSDLRGYGYTF
TGTGCCTGGAGTGACCTAAGGGGATATGGCTACACCTTC
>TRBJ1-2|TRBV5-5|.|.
CASSLDGANYGYTF
TGTGCCAGCAGCTTGGACGGGGCTAACTATGGCTACACCTTC
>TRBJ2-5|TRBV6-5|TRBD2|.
CASSRVAGGYEAYF
TGTGCCAGCAGCCGCGTAGCGGGGGGTTACGAAGCGTACTTC
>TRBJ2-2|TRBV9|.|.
CASSVTSSTGELFF
TGTGCCAGCAGCGTAACTAGCTCTACCGGGGAGCTGTTTTTT
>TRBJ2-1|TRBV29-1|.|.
CSVQSLPSSYNEQFF
TGCAGCGTTCAATCCCTCCCGAGCTCCTACAATGAGCAGTTCTTC
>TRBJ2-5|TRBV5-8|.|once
CASSLVGSWEQYF
TGTGCCAGCAGCTTGGTGGGGTCTTGGGAGCAGTACTTC
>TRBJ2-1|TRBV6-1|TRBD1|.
CASSGTGVQAQFF
TGTGCCAGCAGTGGCACAGGGGTACAAGCACAGTTCTTC
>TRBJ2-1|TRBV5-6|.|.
CASSTRQGFSYNEQFF
TGTGCCAGCAGTACAAGGCAGGGTTTCTCCTACAATGAGCAGTTCTTC
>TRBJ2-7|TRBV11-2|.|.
CASSLGAGAREQYF
TGTGCCAGCAGCTTAGGGGCAGGGGCGCGGGAGCAGTACTTC
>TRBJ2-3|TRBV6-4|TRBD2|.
CASSFGTSDTQYF
TGTGCCAGCAGTTTCGGGACTAGCGATACGCAGTATTTT
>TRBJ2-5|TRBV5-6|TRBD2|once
CASSRGGGEETQYF
TGTGCCAGCAGCCGTGGCGGGGGGGAAGAGACCCAGTACTTC
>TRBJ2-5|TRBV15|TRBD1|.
CATSRPGQLQETQYF
TGTGCCACCAGCAGGCCGGGACAGCTCCAAGAGACCCAGTACTTC
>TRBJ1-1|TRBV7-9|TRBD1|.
CASSKGAGMNTEAFF
TGTGCCAGCAGCAAGGGGGCGGGAATGAACACTGAAGCTTTCTTT
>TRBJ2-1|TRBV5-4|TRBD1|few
CASSPRQGIGNEQFF
TGTGCCAGCAGCCCTAGACAGGGGATAGGCAATGAGCAGTTCTTC
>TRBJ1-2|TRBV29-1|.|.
CSVVTGGERDGYTF
TGCAGCGTTGTGACGGGGGGTGAAAGGGATGGCTACACCTTC
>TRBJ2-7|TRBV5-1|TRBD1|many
CASSLVWGTGWIEQYF
TGCGCCAGCAGCTTGGTGTGGGGGACAGGGTGGATCGAGCAGTACTTC
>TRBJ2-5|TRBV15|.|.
CATSRDRPGSQETQYF
TGTGCCACCAGCAGAGATCGACCAGGATCCCAAGAGACCCAGTACTTC
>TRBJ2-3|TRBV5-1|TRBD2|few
CASSLDGRGGEF
TGCGCCAGCAGCTTGGATGGGCGGGGGGGGGAATTT
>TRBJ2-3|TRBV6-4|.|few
CASSDSRATDTQYF
TGTGCCAGCAGTGACTCGAGGGCCACAGATACGCAGTATTTT
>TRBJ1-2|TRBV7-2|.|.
CASSLAKVAGTYGYTF
TGTGCCAGCAGCTTAGCGAAGGTGGCAGGGACTTATGGCTACACCTTC
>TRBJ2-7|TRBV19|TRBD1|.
CASSIDRESEQYF
TGTGCCAGTAGTATCGACAGGGAGAGCGAGCAGTACTTC
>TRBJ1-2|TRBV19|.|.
CASSIQGAYGYTF
TGTGCCAGTAGTATTCAAGGGGCCTATGGCTACACCTTC
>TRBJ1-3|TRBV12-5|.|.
CASGRRQSSGNTIYF
TGTGCTAGTGGCCGGCGACAGAGCTCTGGAAACACCATATATTTT
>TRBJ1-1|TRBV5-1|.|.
CASTREGLTEAFF
TGCGCCAGCACACGGGAGGGATTAACTGAAGCTTTCTTT
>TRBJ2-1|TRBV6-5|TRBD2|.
CASSYVRGGLYNEQFF
TGTGCCAGCAGTTACGTGCGGGGGGGCCTCTACAATGAGCAGTTCTTC
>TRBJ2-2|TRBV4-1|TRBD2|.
CASSILAGDHTGELFF
TGCGCCAGCAGCATTCTAGCGGGGGACCACACCGGGGAGCTGTTTTTT
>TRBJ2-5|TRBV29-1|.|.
CSVVTDQETQYF
TGCAGCGTCGTGACAGACCAAGAGACCCAGTACTTC
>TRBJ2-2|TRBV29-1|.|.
CSVKIYRPGQITGELFF
TGCAGCGTGAAGATTTATCGCCCCGGACAGATCACCGGGGAGCTGTTTTTT
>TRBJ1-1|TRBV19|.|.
CASSIAGSSTEAFF
TGTGCCAGTAGTATAGCAGGGTCGTCGACTGAAGCTTTCTTT
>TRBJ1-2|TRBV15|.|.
CATSRVGSLANYGYTF
TGTGCCACCAGCAGAGTAGGGTCACTAGCTAACTATGGCTACACCTTC
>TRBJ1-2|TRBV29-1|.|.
CSASSALRGGDYGYTF
TGCAGCGCGTCTTCGGCCCTCCGTGGCGGTGACTATGGCTACACCTTC
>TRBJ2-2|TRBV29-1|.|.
CSVKRSGVTGELFF
TGCAGCGTTAAACGGTCAGGGGTCACCGGGGAGCTGTTTTTT
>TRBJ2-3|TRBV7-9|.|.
CASSLLEASTDTQYF
TGTGCCAGCAGCTTATTGGAGGCGAGCACAGATACGCAGTATTTT